A single sample gave rise to the 30 T cell receptor beta chains below, sequenced in a study of shared clonotypes between healthy human individuals. The method was immunoSEQ multiplex PCR; TCRdb's version includes in-frame clones alone and lacks a portion of them. Seen here are a few million clones, 80% to 95% observed once, and the top ten hold 0.37%. Sequencing used naive CD4+ T cells from PBMCs. The subset here: CD45RA+ positively selected. These receptors all come from a man aged 18 to 35 in good health. Some clones in this sample may be carry-over from other donors' samples.

The gene calls are TRBV11-1 and TRBJ2-1, with 10 bases that match TRBD2. The V gene's germline CDR1 is SGHAT and CDR2 FQDESV (reference sequence). The CDR3 consists of 16 residues. V shed 2 bases, J shed 7 bases, and the junction held 8 bases outside the gene matches. This chain's CDR3 is CASSLRRLAGDNEQFF. In DNA form, the CDR3 reads TGTGCCAGCAGCTTAAGGCGGCTAGCGGGAGATAATGAGCAGTTCTTC.

The V call is TRBV30, the J call TRBJ2-5, with 10 bases aligning to TRBD2. J gave up 4 bases and V 1 base, and 9 bases lay outside the gene matches. Germline V lookup: CDR1 GTSNPN, CDR2 SVGIG (reference sequence). CDR3 length: 16 amino acids. This chain's CDR3 is CAWSGTSGHLGETQYF. The CDR3 DNA sequence: TGTGCCTGGAGTGGGACTAGCGGACATTTGGGAGAGACCCAGTACTTC.

This chain links TRBV28 with TRBJ2-2, with 8 bases aligning to TRBD1. The CDR3 consists of 15 residues. Losses at the gene ends were 6 bases for V and 3 bases for J; bases not matched to a gene: 6. The germline CDR1 and CDR2 sequences are MDHEN and SYDVKM. CDR3 in amino acids: CASREGTGDTGELFF. DNA of the CDR3: TGTGCCAGCAGGGAGGGGACAGGTGACACCGGGGAGCTGTTTTTT. Together with reference TRBV28 and TRBJ2-2, the CDR3 gives the full variable domain: DVKVTQSSRYLVKRTGEKVFLECVQDMDHENMFWYRQDPGLGLRLIYFSYDVKMKEKGDIPEGYSVSREKKERFSLILESASTNQTSMYLCASREGTGDTGELFFGEGSRLTVL.

This rearrangement joins TRBV7-8 to TRBJ2-6, with D perhaps matching TRBD1 (6 bases). The germline V gene encodes CDR1 SGHVS and CDR2 FQNEAQ. V lost 5 bases and J lost 2, with 13 bases in between. This CDR3 has 16 amino acids. For the CDR3, the DNA is TGTGCCAGCAGCGCGCAGGGGCTTGCTGGGGCCAACGTCCTGACTTTC. Translating gives CASSAQGLAGANVLTF.

Regarding this clone: Within the sample, other DNA sequences also encode this same CDR3. The chain has TRBV18 and TRBJ2-1; 7 bases are a match to TRBD2. CDR1 and CDR2 from the germline V gene are KGHSH and LQKENI. V was pared by 1 base and J by 4 bases, with 4 bases of the junction left unmatched. This CDR3 has 15 residues. The CDR3 coding sequence is TGTGCCAGCTCACCACTAGCGGGTGGGTACAATGAGCAGTTCTTC. Protein: CASSPLAGGYNEQFF. Variable domain in full (rest from reference TRBV18 and TRBJ2-1): NAGVMQNPRHLVRRRGQEARLRCSPMKGHSHVYWYRQLPEEGLKFMVYLQKENIIDESGMPKERFSAEFPKEGPSILRIQQVVRGDSAAYFCASSPLAGGYNEQFFGPGTRLTVL.

The count of this clone is one. The chain couples TRBV9 to TRBJ1-5; a possible D gene is TRBD1 (5 bases). The V and J ends lost 7 bases and 7 bases respectively, with 18 bases between them. The CDR3 runs 14 residues. Germline lookup yields CDR1 SGDLS and CDR2 YYNGEE. The CDR3 here is CASSTDPRGQPQHF. The CDR3 bases are TGTGCCAGCTCCACAGATCCCCGGGGGCAGCCCCAGCATTTT.

The chain couples TRBV5-5 to TRBJ2-7; D is possibly TRBD1 (6 bases). Germline CDR1 and CDR2: SGHKS and YYEKEE (reference sequence). This CDR3 is 13 amino acids long. The V end was cut by 4 bases, the J end by 6 bases, with 14 bases between. CDR3 region: CASSRQVRSEQYF. DNA for the CDR3: TGTGCCAGCAGCCGACAGGTCCGTAGCGAGCAGTACTTC.

This sequence joins TRBV2 and TRBJ2-2; 14 nucleotides align to TRBD2. V was pared by 5 bases and J by 5 bases, with 7 bases of the junction left unmatched. CDR1 is SNHLY and CDR2 is FYNNEI in the germline V gene. This CDR3 region has 17 residues. CDR3 loop: CASSRLAGGLGTGELFF. The CDR3 DNA reads as TGTGCCAGCAGTCGACTAGCGGGAGGGTTAGGGACCGGGGAGCTGTTTTTT. Based on the CDR3 plus reference TRBV2 and TRBJ2-2, the full variable domain is EPEVTQTPSHQVTQMGQEVILRCVPISNHLYFYWYRQILGQKVEFLVSFYNNEISEKSEIFDDQFSVERPDGSNFTLKIRSTKLEDSAMYFCASSRLAGGLGTGELFFGEGSRLTVL.

V usage is TRBV28 and J usage is TRBJ2-5; TRBD1 or TRBD2 may be the D gene (6 bases each). The CDR3 length is 13 residues. V dropped 3 bases and J dropped 5 bases, with 10 bases sitting between them. Per the germline V gene, CDR1 is MDHEN and CDR2 is SYDVKM. The CDR3 bases are TGTGCCAGCAGTTTCCGGGGGCGGGAGACCCAGTACTTC. This gives the protein CASSFRGRETQYF. Variable domain in full (rest from reference TRBV28 and TRBJ2-5): DVKVTQSSRYLVKRTGEKVFLECVQDMDHENMFWYRQDPGLGLRLIYFSYDVKMKEKGDIPEGYSVSREKKERFSLILESASTNQTSMYLCASSFRGRETQYFGPGTRLLVL.

This chain joins TRBV11-3 and TRBJ1-2, with TRBD1 as a possible D gene (5 bases). CDR1 is SGHNT and CDR2 is YENEEA in the germline V gene. The ends were cut back, 5 bases at V and 4 bases at J, with 14 bases in the middle. This CDR3 comprises 14 residues. DNA for the CDR3: TGTGCCAGCAGCGGACCGGGACGGACCTATGGCTACACCTTC. Protein product: CASSGPGRTYGYTF.

The rearrangement links TRBV5-1 to TRBJ2-7; weak D call: TRBD1 (5 bases). The CDR3 has 13 residues. CDR1 and CDR2 from the germline V gene are SGHRS and YFSETQ. Between the trimmed V and J ends, which lost 1 base and 7 bases, there was a span of 12 bases. CDR3 amino acids: CASSLSAGLEQYF. CDR3 DNA sequence: TGCGCCAGCAGCTTGTCGGCAGGGTTAGAGCAGTACTTC.

The rearrangement joins TRBV5-4 to TRBJ2-3; D is perhaps TRBD1 or TRBD2 (5 bases each). The CDR3 is 16 residues long. From germline, CDR1 is SGHNT and CDR2 YYREEE (reference sequence). Trimming shortened V by 0 bases and J by 1 base, and 12 bases separated the two germline ends. CDR3 sequence reads: CASSLVKRGGTDTQYF. CDR3 coding DNA: TGTGCCAGCAGCTTGGTAAAGAGAGGGGGCACAGATACGCAGTATTTT.

The rearrangement uses TRBV28 and TRBJ1-5, with 8 bases aligning to TRBD1. Germline CDR1 MDHEN, CDR2 SYDVKM. J gave up 4 bases and V 8 bases, and 10 bases lay outside the gene matches. The CDR3 spans 15 residues. Here the CDR3 reads CASQPTTGGNQPQHF. In DNA, the CDR3 is TGTGCCAGCCAACCCACAACAGGGGGAAATCAGCCCCAGCATTTT.

The rearrangement links TRBV19 to TRBJ2-7; the match to TRBD2 covers 10 bases. The CDR3 runs to 15 residues. Germline CDR1 is LNHDA and CDR2 is SQIVND (reference sequence). Germline trimming cut 3 bases from V and 4 bases from J; bases unmatched to any gene: 6. The CDR3 region has the DNA TGTGCCAGTAGTATGGATCTAGCGGGAGTGTACGAGCAGTACTTC. Translation: CASSMDLAGVYEQYF.

Worth noting for this clone: Other nucleotide sequences in the sample specify the same CDR3. The chain is built from TRBV4-3 and TRBJ2-3; D gene uncertain. This CDR3 is 14 amino acids long. V shed 0 bases and J shed 0 bases, with 4 bases lying between them. The germline V gene has CDR1 LGHNA and CDR2 YSLEER. The CDR3 nucleotides are TGCGCCAGCAGCCAAGACACTAGCACAGATACGCAGTATTTT. Translating it yields CASSQDTSTDTQYF.

The CDR3 DNA reads TGTGCCAGCAGCAAACTCGGGGGCGAATTCGCCGGGGAGCTGTTTTTT. It is translated as CASSKLGGEFAGELFF. The chain uses TRBV21-1 and TRBJ2-2. TRBV21-1 is shown as a pseudogene. CDR3 length equals 16 residues.

The chain couples TRBV19 to TRBJ2-7; TRBD1 aligns across 10 bases. The V and J ends lost 3 bases and 2 bases, in that order; junction bases with no gene match: 4. Looked up from germline, CDR1 is LNHDA and CDR2 is SQIVND (reference sequence). CDR3 size: 15 residues. The CDR3 coding sequence is TGTGCCAGTAGTATCGGACAGGGGGTTCCCTACGAGCAGTACTTC. It encodes CASSIGQGVPYEQYF.

The V call is TRBV7-2, the J call TRBJ2-1; D is unclear. Per germline, CDR1 SGHTA and CDR2 FQGNSA. This CDR3 spans 13 amino acids. V was trimmed by 5 bases and J by 9 bases, leaving 14 bases between them. The CDR3 reads CASSDSRVSEQFF. The CDR3 DNA follows: TGTGCCAGCAGCGACTCTCGGGTGTCTGAGCAGTTCTTC. Looking up the rest from reference TRBV7-2 and TRBJ2-1 gives the full variable domain: GAGVSQSPSNKVTEKGKDVELRCDPISGHTALYWYRQSLGQGLEFLIYFQGNSAPDKSGLPSDRFSAERTGGSVSTLTIQRTQQEDSAVYLCASSDSRVSEQFFGPGTRLTVL.

Of note for this clone: This sample also contains other DNA sequences that code for the same CDR3. This chain links TRBV9 with TRBJ2-7, with TRBD1 identical over 7 bases. The length of the CDR3 is 14 residues. V was clipped by 4 bases and J by 4 bases; unmatched bases: 8. In germline, CDR1 is SGDLS, CDR2 YYNGEE. The CDR3 protein is CASSPRQGIYEQYF. The CDR3 bases are TGTGCCAGCAGCCCTCGACAGGGAATTTACGAGCAGTACTTC.

The rearrangement links TRBV7-8 to TRBJ2-7; 8 bases are shared with TRBD1. J gave up 2 bases and V 3 bases, and 3 bases lay outside the gene matches. This CDR3 has 14 residues. Looked up from germline, CDR1 is SGHVS and CDR2 is FQNEAQ. CDR3 sequence: CASSFRDRPYEQYF. The CDR3 nucleotides read TGTGCCAGCAGCTTCCGGGACAGGCCCTACGAGCAGTACTTC.

The rearrangement links TRBV5-5 to TRBJ2-7; TRBD1 agrees at 8 bases. V trimming: 4 bases; J trimming: 9 bases; junction bases outside the gene matches: 12. The V gene's germline CDR1 is SGHKS and CDR2 YYEKEE (reference sequence). The CDR3 is made up of 14 amino acids. CDR3 in DNA: TGTGCCAGCAGCCCAGGTGGGACAGGATTTTGGCAGTACTTC. It is translated as CASSPGGTGFWQYF.

The V call is TRBV7-9, the J call TRBJ2-5; D is unclear. The V gene lost 5 bases and the J gene lost 1 base, with 11 bases spanning the gap. This CDR3 spans 14 amino acids. The germline V gene encodes CDR1 SEHNR and CDR2 FQNEAQ (reference sequence). DNA of the CDR3: TGTGCCAGCAGCCCAGGACGGATCCAAGAGACCCAGTACTTC. Translation gives CASSPGRIQETQYF.

The CDR3 loop reads CASSLVAGEAGEQFF. CDR3 nucleotide sequence: TGCGCCAGCAGCTTGGTAGCGGGAGAGGCTGGTGAGCAGTTCTTC. The gene calls are TRBV5-1 and TRBJ2-1; 9 positions agree with TRBD2. V dropped 0 bases and J dropped 9; count of bases not matched to a gene: 7. The CDR3 extends over 15 amino acids. CDR1 is SGHRS, CDR2 YFSETQ, per germline.

J is TRBJ1-2 and V is TRBV20-1; 7 nucleotides match TRBD1. With 7 bases clipped from V and 8 bases from J, the junction kept 7 bases outside the gene matches. From germline, CDR1 is DFQATT and CDR2 SNEGSKA (reference sequence). The CDR3 runs to 11 residues. CDR3 sequence (DNA): TGCAGTGTGTCCCAGGACAGGGGCTACACCTTC. It is translated as CSVSQDRGYTF.

This chain uses TRBV5-4 with TRBJ2-1, with 8 bases fitting TRBD1. Germline trimming cut 6 bases from V and 8 bases from J; bases unmatched to any gene: 13. The CDR3 sequence is 15 residues long. Germline CDR1 SGHNT, CDR2 YYREEE (reference sequence). The CDR3 is CASIPRGTGGDEQFF. The CDR3 DNA reads as TGTGCCAGCATACCCCGAGGGACAGGTGGCGATGAGCAGTTCTTC.

The chain has TRBV28 and TRBJ2-3; D remains unclear. V was trimmed by 3 bases and J by 2 bases, leaving 12 bases between them. The CDR3 runs to 15 residues. Germline V CDR1 and CDR2: MDHEN, SYDVKM. This chain's CDR3 is CASSLEQANTDTQYF. CDR3 in DNA: TGTGCCAGCAGTTTGGAGCAGGCCAACACAGATACGCAGTATTTT.

The V and J genes are TRBV7-2 and TRBJ2-7; D assignment may be TRBD1 or TRBD2 (5 bases each). CDR3 size: 16 residues. Trimming took 5 bases from V and 3 from J, leaving 20 bases between them. CDR1 and CDR2 from the germline V gene are SGHTA and FQGNSA. The CDR3 DNA follows: TGTGCCAGCAGCCGTTTGTCGGGACGCCAATTCTACGAGCAGTACTTC. Its protein is CASSRLSGRQFYEQYF.

The chain links TRBV16 to TRBJ1-4, with D perhaps TRBD1 (6 bases). CDR3 size: 18 residues. Germline V lookup: CDR1 KGHSY, CDR2 FQNENV. The V end was cut by 5 bases, the J end by 0 bases, with 19 bases between. CDR3 nucleotide sequence: TGTGCCAGCAGCGGCTATAGGACAGCCAGTGCAACTAATGAAAAACTGTTTTTT. Translating gives CASSGYRTASATNEKLFF.

J is TRBJ1-5 and V is TRBV7-3, with D unclear. Deletions cut 1 base from V and 7 bases from J, with 8 bases between. Per germline, CDR1 SGHTA and CDR2 FQGTGA. CDR3 length equals 13 residues. Here the CDR3 DNA reads TGTGCCAGCAGCTTAAGGGCCGGACAGCCCCAGCATTTT. This translates into CASSLRAGQPQHF.

The J gene is TRBJ1-4, the V gene TRBV7-2; tentative D call: TRBD1 (6 bases). This CDR3 contains 19 residues. The V gene's germline CDR1 is SGHTA and CDR2 FQGNSA. The V and J ends lost 1 base and 0 bases respectively, with 18 bases between them. CDR3 nucleotide sequence: TGTGCCAGCAGCTTAGTAATAGGAGGGGGGTACGCAACTAATGAAAAACTGTTTTTT. As protein: CASSLVIGGGYATNEKLFF.